This section outlines one T cell receptor beta chain sequence together with its context. By UMI-labeled 5' RACE, the TCR beta libraries were made. From the 5' RACE reads, TCRdb lists one entry per CDR3 protein and no DNA. Reported are 15,000 to 20,000 distinct CDR3 sequences; the ten largest clones contain around 6.2%. The data originate from a study of human CD8 memory T cell subsets. This clonotype originated in a human donor in good health. The sample taken for sequencing was CD8+ stem-like memory T cells (TSCM and TCM) sorted from PBMCs. As for subset: stem-like memory CD8 T cells (TSTEM), CCR7+ PD-1- TIGIT-.

CDR3 sequence reads: CASSLDGGVSYNEQFF. This chain links TRBV7-9 with TRBJ2-1; the D call of TRBD2 rests on TCRdb alone, since no DNA is present to check it. The germline gives CDR1 SEHNR, CDR2 FQNEAQ (reference sequence). The length of the CDR3 is 16 residues.